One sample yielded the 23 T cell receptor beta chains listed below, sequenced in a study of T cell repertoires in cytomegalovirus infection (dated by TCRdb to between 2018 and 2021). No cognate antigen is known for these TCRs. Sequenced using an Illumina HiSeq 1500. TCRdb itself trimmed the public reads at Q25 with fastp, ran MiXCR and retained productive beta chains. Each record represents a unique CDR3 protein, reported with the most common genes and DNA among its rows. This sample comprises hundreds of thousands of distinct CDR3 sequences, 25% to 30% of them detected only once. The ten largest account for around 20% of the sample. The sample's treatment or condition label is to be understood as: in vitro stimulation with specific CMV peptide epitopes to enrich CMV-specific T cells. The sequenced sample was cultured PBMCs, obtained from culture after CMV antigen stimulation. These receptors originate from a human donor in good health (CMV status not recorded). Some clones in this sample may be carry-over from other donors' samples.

CDR3 loop: CASSIIAGGTDTQYF. The DNA for the CDR3 is TGTGCCAGCAGCATAATAGCGGGGGGCACAGATACGCAGTATTTT. V usage is TRBV7-2 and J usage is TRBJ2-3; 9 nucleotides match TRBD2. Looked up from germline, CDR1 is SGHTA and CDR2 is FQGNSA. The CDR3 consists of 15 residues. The V segment lost 5 bases and the J segment 1 base; nucleotides outside the gene matches: 4.

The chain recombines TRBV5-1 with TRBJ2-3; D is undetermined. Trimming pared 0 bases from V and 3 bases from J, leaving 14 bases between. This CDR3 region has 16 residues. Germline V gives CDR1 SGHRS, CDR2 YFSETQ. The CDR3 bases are TGCGCCAGCAGCTTGGCCCCTTCACCTCGAACAGATACGCAGTATTTT. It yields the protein CASSLAPSPRTDTQYF.

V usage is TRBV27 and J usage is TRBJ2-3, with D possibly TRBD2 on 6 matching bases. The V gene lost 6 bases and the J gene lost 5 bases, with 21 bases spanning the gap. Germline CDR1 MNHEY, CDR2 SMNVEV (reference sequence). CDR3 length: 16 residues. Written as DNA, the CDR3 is TGTGCCAGCAGCTCCCTCGGGACTTCGTCAGGAGATACGCAGTATTTT. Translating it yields CASSSLGTSSGDTQYF.

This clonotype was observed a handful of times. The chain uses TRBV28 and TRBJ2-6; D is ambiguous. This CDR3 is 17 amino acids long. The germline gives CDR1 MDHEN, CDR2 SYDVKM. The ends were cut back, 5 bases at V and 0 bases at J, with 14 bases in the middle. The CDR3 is CASSPGRPLSGANVLTF. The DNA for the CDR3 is TGTGCCAGCAGTCCAGGACGACCCCTCTCTGGGGCCAACGTCCTGACTTTC.

The CDR3 is CASSLMAGAREQYF. Written as DNA, the CDR3 is TGTGCCAGCAGCCTTATGGCGGGGGCTCGGGAGCAGTACTTC. The V and J genes are TRBV5-8 and TRBJ2-7, with D maybe TRBD2 (7 bases). Germline lookup yields CDR1 SGHTS and CDR2 YDEGEE. CDR3 length equals 14 residues. Trimming took 4 bases from V and 7 from J, leaving 18 bases between them.

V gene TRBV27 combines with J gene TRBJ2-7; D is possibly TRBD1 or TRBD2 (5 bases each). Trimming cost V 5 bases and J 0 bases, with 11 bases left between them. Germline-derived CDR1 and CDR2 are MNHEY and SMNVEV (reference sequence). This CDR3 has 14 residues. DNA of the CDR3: TGTGCCAGCAGTGCCTCCGGGACCTCCTACGAGCAGTACTTC. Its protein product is CASSASGTSYEQYF.

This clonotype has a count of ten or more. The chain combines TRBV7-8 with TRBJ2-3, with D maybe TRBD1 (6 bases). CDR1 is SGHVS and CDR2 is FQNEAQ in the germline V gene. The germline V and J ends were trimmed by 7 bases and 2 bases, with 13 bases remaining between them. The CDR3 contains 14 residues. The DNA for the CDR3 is TGTGCCAGCATTTCGGACAGATCCACAGATACGCAGTATTTT. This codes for CASISDRSTDTQYF.

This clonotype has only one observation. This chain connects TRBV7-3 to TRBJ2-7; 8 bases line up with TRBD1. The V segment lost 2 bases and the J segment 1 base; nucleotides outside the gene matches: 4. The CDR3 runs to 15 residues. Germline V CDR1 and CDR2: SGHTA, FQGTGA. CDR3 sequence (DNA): TGTGCCAGCAGCTTACTTGGGACAGGTTCCTACGAGCAGTACTTC. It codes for CASSLLGTGSYEQYF.

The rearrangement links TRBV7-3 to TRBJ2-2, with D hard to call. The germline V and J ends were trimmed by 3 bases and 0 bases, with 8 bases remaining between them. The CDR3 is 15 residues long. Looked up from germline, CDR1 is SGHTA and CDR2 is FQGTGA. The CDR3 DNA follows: TGTGCCAGCAGCTTCTCTCGCGCGAACACCGGGGAGCTGTTTTTT. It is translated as CASSFSRANTGELFF.

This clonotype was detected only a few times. This CDR3 reads CASRERGGFDTQYF. The CDR3 DNA reads TGTGCCAGCAGGGAGCGGGGGGGATTTGATACGCAGTATTTT. The chain uses TRBV6-1 and TRBJ2-3, with 10 bases lining up with TRBD2. After removal of 6 bases from V and 6 bases from J, the junction contained 6 bases not matched to a gene. CDR1 is MNHNS, CDR2 SASEGT, per germline. The CDR3 sequence is 14 residues long.

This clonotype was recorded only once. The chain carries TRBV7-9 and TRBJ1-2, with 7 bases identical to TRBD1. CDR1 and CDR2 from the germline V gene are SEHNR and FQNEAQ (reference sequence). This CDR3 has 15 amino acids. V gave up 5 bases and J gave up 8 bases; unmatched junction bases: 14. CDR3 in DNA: TGTGCCAGCAGCCCGGGGGGTCCGACAGGGAGCGGCTACACCTTC. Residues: CASSPGGPTGSGYTF. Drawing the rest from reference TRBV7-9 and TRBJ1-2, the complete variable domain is DTGVSQNPRHKITKRGQNVTFRCDPISEHNRLYWYRQTLGQGPEFLTYFQNEAQLEKSRLLSDRFSAERPKGSFSTLEIQRTEQGDSAMYLCASSPGGPTGSGYTFGSGTRLTVV.

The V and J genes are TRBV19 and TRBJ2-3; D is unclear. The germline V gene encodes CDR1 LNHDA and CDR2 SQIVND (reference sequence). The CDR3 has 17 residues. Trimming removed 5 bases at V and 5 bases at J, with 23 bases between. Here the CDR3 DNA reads TGTGCCAGTAGTGTCACCGGGTCCGCAGAGGCACGAGATACGCAGTATTTT. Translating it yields CASSVTGSAEARDTQYF.

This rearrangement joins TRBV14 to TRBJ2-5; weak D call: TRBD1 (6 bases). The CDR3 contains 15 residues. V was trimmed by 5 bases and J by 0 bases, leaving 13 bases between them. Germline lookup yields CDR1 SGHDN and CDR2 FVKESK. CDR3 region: CASSSRQAYQETQYF. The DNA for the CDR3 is TGTGCCAGCAGCTCTCGACAGGCGTACCAAGAGACCCAGTACTTC.

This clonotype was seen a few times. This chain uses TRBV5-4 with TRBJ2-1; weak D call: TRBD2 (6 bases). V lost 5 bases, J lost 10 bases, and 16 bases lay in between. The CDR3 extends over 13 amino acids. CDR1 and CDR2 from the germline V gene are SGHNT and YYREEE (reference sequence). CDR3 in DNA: TGTGCCAGCAGTCAATCTAGCGCCGGGGAGCAGTTCTTC. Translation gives CASSQSSAGEQFF.

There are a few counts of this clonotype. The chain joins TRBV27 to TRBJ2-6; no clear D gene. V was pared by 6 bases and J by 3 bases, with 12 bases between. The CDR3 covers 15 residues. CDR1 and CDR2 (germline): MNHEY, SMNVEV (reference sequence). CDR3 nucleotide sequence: TGTGCCAGCAGCCGAGAGAGCCATGGGGCCAACGTCCTGACTTTC. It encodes CASSRESHGANVLTF.

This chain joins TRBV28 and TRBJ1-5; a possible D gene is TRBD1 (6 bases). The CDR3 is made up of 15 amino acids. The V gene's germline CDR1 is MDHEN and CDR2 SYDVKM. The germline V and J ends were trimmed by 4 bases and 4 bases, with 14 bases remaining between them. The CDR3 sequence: CASSSSRDINQPQHF. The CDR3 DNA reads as TGTGCCAGCAGTTCCAGCCGGGACATTAATCAGCCCCAGCATTTT.

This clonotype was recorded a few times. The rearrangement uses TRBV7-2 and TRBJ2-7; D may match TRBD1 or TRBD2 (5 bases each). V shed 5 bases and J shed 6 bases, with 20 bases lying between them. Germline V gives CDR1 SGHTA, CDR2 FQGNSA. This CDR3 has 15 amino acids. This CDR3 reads CASSPEGTYYGEQYF. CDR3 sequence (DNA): TGTGCCAGCAGCCCCGAGGGGACCTATTACGGCGAGCAGTACTTC.

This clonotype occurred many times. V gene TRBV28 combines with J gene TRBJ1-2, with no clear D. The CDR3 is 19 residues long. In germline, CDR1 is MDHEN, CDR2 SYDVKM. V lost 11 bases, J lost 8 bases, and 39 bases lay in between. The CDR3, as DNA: TGTGCCTTTCAATGGCAGTCTTCGCGGAGAGAATTTGTTGGATTGGGCTACACCTTC. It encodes CAFQWQSSRREFVGLGYTF.

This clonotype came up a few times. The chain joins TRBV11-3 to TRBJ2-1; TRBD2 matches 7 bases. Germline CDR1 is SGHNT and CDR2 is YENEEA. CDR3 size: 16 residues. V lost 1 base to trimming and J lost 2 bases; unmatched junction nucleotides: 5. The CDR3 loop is CASSLGGGGAYNEQFF. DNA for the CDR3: TGTGCCAGCAGCTTAGGGGGGGGTGGGGCCTACAATGAGCAGTTCTTC.

CDR3 sequence (DNA): TGTGCCAGCAGTTTATCGAGGAGCCTGAACACCGGGGAGCTGTTTTTT. As protein: CASSLSRSLNTGELFF. The chain uses TRBV27 and TRBJ2-2; no firm D call. CDR3 length: 16 residues. CDR1 is MNHEY, CDR2 SMNVEV, per germline (reference sequence). Trimming took 0 bases from V and 1 from J, leaving 9 bases between them.

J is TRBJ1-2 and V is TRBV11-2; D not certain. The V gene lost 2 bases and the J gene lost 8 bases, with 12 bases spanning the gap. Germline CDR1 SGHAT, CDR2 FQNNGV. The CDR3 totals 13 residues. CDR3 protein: CASSLLGVDGYTF. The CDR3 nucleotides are TGTGCCAGCAGCTTACTCGGGGTGGACGGCTACACCTTC. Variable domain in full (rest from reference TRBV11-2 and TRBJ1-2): EAGVAQSPRYKIIEKRQSVAFWCNPISGHATLYWYQQILGQGPKLLIQFQNNGVVDDSQLPKDRFSAERLKGVDSTLKIQPAKLEDSAVYLCASSLLGVDGYTFGSGTRLTVV.

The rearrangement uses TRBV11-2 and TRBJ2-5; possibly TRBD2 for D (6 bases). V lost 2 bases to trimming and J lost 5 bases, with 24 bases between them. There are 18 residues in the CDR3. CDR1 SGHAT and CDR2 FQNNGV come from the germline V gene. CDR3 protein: CASSLLRSLAGSSETQYF. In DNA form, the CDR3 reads TGTGCCAGCAGCTTACTCCGATCCCTCGCCGGGAGCTCTGAGACCCAGTACTTC.

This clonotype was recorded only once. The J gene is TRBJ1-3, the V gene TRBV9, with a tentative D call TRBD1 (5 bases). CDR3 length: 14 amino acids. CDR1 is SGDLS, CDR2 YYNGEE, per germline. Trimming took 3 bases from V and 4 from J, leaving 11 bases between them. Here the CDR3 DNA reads TGTGCCAGCAGCGGGAGGCAGGGAGGAAACACCATATATTTT. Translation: CASSGRQGGNTIYF.